These T cell receptor beta chains were read from a single sample in a study of cytomegalovirus exposure and HLA in healthy donors. Only in-frame clones appear in the TCRdb table, and some are missing; sequencing was by immunoSEQ multiplex PCR. The data show more than 200,000 clones, approximately 70% seen once. The sample consisted of PBMCs. The receptors come from a middle-aged man in good health and CMV-seropositive. CDR3s include the opening cysteine and the closing phenylalanine or tryptophan. A D gene is named only where the DNA matches it firmly. Clone size, where shown, is once, few, many, or a class for clones that have expanded.

v_call	d_call	j_call	clone_size	cdr3_nt	cdr3_aa
TRBV6-1	TRBD1	TRBJ1-5	-	TGTGCCAGCAGTGATACAGGGGATTCTCAGCCCCAGCATTTT	CASSDTGDSQPQHF
TRBV9	-	TRBJ1-2	few	TGCGCCAGCAGCGTAGCAACAGGACACCCCTATGGCTACACCTTC	CASSVATGHPYGYTF
TRBV7-2	TRBD1	TRBJ2-7	-	TGTGCCAGCAGCCTAGTGACAGGGAAGAGCTCCTACGAGCAGTACTTC	CASSLVTGKSSYEQYF
TRBV6-5	-	TRBJ1-5	-	TGTGTTACACGGGCAGGGTTAAATCAGCCCCAGCATTTT	CVTRAGLNQPQHF
TRBV4-1	-	TRBJ1-1	few	TGCGCCAGCAGCCAATCAGTGCTTCAGTCCACTGAAGCTTTCTTT	CASSQSVLQSTEAFF
TRBV6-5	-	TRBJ2-3	few	TGTGCCAGCAGACGACAGACAAGTAGCACAGATACGCAGTATTTT	CASRRQTSSTDTQYF
TRBV7-2	-	TRBJ1-1	-	TGTGCCAGCAGCCGACGAAATTATCCAGGGCGGTTGAACACTGAAGCTTTCTTT	CASSRRNYPGRLNTEAFF
TRBV9	-	TRBJ2-3	-	TGTGCCAGCAGCGTAACCGGAGGAGATACGCAGTATTTT	CASSVTGGDTQYF
TRBV5-4	TRBD2	TRBJ2-1	few	TGTGCCAGCAAACCCAGACTAGCGGGGGCATACAATGAGCAGTTCTTC	CASKPRLAGAYNEQFF
TRBV6-6	-	TRBJ2-3	-	TGTGCCAGCAGCCTACGCACAGATACGCAGTATTTT	CASSLRTDTQYF
TRBV28	-	TRBJ2-5	-	TGTGCCAGCAGTATAGAGGGGGGGTACCAAGAGACCCAGTACTTC	CASSIEGGYQETQYF
TRBV7-6	TRBD2	TRBJ2-3	-	TGTGCCAGCAGCCCCAATGGTCGAGCGGGGGCCATCACAGATACGCAGTATTTT	CASSPNGRAGAITDTQYF
TRBV4-1	-	TRBJ2-1	few	TGCGCCAGCAGCCAAGATCCCGATGAGCAGTTCTTC	CASSQDPDEQFF
TRBV19	-	TRBJ2-2	-	TGTGCCAGTAGTATTGACATTTTCGGCACCGGGGAGCTGTTTTTT	CASSIDIFGTGELFF
TRBV15	-	TRBJ2-1	-	TGTGCCACCAGCAAAGGAAACGGCAGGGCCTACAATGAGCAGTTCTTC	CATSKGNGRAYNEQFF
TRBV27	-	TRBJ2-2	-	TGTGCCAGCAGTTTATCCGCCGAGTTCGCCGGGGAGCTGTTTTTT	CASSLSAEFAGELFF
TRBV2	TRBD2	TRBJ2-3	-	TGTGCCAGCAGTCCAGATGGACTAGCGGGGGGGAATACAGATACGCAGTATTTT	CASSPDGLAGGNTDTQYF
TRBV4-3	-	TRBJ2-1	-	TGCGCCAGCAGCCAATCCAGGGGCGATGAGCAGTTCTTC	CASSQSRGDEQFF
TRBV7-9	TRBD1	TRBJ2-7	-	TGTGCCAGCAGCTCGCGGACAGGGGTGTACGAGCAGTACTTC	CASSSRTGVYEQYF
TRBV28	TRBD2	TRBJ2-5	-	TGTGCCAGCAGTCCTATTCCCCTAGCGGGGTGGCCCCAGTACTTC	CASSPIPLAGWPQYF
TRBV5-1	TRBD1	TRBJ2-7	-	TGCGCCAGCAGCGAAAGGGACAGCGGCGAGCAGTACTTC	CASSERDSGEQYF
TRBV19	-	TRBJ1-1	-	TGTGCCAGTAGTATGAATAGGAGGGTAACGGACACTGAAGCTTTCTTT	CASSMNRRVTDTEAFF
TRBV7-8	TRBD1	TRBJ1-4	-	TGTGCCAGCAGCTTGTACGACAGGGGCGGGGAAAAACTGTTTTTT	CASSLYDRGGEKLFF
TRBV28	TRBD1	TRBJ1-2	-	TGTGCCAGCCGTTCCGGGACAGATATCTATGGCTACACCTTC	CASRSGTDIYGYTF
TRBV15	-	TRBJ1-1	-	TGTGCCACCAGCAGAGATCCGGGAACGAACACTGAAGCTTTCTTT	CATSRDPGTNTEAFF
TRBV7-6	-	TRBJ2-2	-	TGTGCCAGCAGGAAGGAGACAGAGACCGGGGAGCTGTTTTTT	CASRKETETGELFF
TRBV5-1	-	TRBJ2-7	-	TGCGCCAGCCGCGGGTCTTACTACGAGCAGTACTTC	CASRGSYYEQYF
TRBV5-4	-	TRBJ1-1	-	TGTGCCAGCAGCTTGGAAGCCCAGAACACTGAAGCTTTCTTT	CASSLEAQNTEAFF
TRBV5-5	TRBD1	TRBJ2-5	-	TGTGCCAGCAGCCCTGGGACAGGGGACCTGGAGACCCGGTACTTC	CASSPGTGDLETRYF
TRBV12-5	TRBD2	TRBJ2-7	-	TGTGCTAGTGGTTCGCTGACTAGCGGAGATTACGAGCAGTACTTC	CASGSLTSGDYEQYF
TRBV19	-	TRBJ1-4	-	TGTGCCAGTAGTCACCGCCGGGGTCAGGGGTTGGAAAAACTGTTTTTT	CASSHRRGQGLEKLFF
TRBV6-1	-	TRBJ2-5	-	TGTGCCAGCAGTGAAGCGCTAGGAGGGTTTGGGGAGACCCAGTACTTC	CASSEALGGFGETQYF
TRBV7-9	-	TRBJ2-7	-	TGTGCCAGCAGCCCTCGAGAGGCAGGGTCCTACGAGCAGTACTTC	CASSPREAGSYEQYF
TRBV9	-	TRBJ2-2	-	TGTGCCAGCAGCGTAGTTGACATTAACACCGGGGAGCTGTTTTTT	CASSVVDINTGELFF
TRBV18	-	TRBJ1-5	few	TGTGCCAGCTCACCTGTGGGGCCTGGCGGTGGGAATCAGCCCCAGCATTTT	CASSPVGPGGGNQPQHF
TRBV6-5	-	TRBJ1-3	-	TGTGCCAGCAGTTACGGTAGCGGTCTCGATTCGTATTTT	CASSYGSGLDSYF